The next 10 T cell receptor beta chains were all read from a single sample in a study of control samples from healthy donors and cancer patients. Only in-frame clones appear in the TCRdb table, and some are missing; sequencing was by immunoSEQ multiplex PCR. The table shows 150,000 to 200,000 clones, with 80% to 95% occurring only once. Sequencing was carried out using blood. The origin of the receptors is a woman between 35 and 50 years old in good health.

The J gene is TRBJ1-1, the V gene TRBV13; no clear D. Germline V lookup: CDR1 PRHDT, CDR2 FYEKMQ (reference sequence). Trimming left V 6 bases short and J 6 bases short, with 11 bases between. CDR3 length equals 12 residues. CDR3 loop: CASRRVPAEAFF. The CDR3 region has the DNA TGTGCCAGCAGGAGGGTGCCTGCTGAAGCTTTCTTT.

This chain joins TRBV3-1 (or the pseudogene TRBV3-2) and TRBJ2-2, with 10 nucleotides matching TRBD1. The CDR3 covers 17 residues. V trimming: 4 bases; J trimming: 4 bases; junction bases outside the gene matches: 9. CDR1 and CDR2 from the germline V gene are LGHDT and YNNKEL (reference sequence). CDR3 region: CASSPRGTGVRTGELFF. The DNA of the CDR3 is TGTGCCAGCAGCCCCCGCGGGACAGGGGTCCGCACCGGGGAGCTGTTTTTT.

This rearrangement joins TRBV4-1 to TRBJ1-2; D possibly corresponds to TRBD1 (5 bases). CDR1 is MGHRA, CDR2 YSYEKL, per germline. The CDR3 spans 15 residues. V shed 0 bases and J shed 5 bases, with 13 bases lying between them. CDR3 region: CASSQEAGIRYGYTF. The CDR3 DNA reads TGCGCCAGCAGCCAAGAGGCAGGGATCCGATATGGCTACACCTTC.

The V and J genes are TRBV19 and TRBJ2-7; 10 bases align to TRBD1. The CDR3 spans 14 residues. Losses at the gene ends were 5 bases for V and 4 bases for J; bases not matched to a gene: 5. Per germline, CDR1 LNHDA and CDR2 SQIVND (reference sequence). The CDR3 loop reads CASSAPGQGYEQYF. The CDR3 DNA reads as TGTGCCAGTAGTGCCCCGGGACAGGGGTACGAGCAGTACTTC.

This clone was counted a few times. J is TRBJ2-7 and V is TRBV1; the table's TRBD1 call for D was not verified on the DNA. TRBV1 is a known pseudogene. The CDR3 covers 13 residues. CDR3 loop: CTSSQDLAPGQYF. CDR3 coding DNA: TGCACCAGCAGCCAAGATCTTGCCCCAGGGCAGTACTTC.

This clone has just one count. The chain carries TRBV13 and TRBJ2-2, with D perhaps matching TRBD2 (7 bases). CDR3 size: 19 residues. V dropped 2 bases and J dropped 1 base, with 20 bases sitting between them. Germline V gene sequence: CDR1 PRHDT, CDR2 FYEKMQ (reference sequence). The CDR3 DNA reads TGTGCCAGCAGCTTATACGCGCCGAGGGGGGGCCTGAACACCGGGGAGCTGTTTTTT. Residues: CASSLYAPRGGLNTGELFF.

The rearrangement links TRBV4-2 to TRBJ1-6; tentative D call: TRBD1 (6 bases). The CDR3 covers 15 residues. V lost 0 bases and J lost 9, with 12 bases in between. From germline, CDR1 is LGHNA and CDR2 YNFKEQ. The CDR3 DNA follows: TGTGCCAGCAGCCAAGATGGCCAGGGGTTTTCACCCCTCCACTTT. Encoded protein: CASSQDGQGFSPLHF.

CDR3 loop: CASRQESSNEQFF. The CDR3 nucleotides read TGTGCCAGCCGGCAGGAGTCATCCAATGAGCAGTTCTTC. The rearrangement uses TRBV3-1 (or the pseudogene TRBV3-2) and TRBJ2-1; D is ambiguous. The CDR3 spans 13 residues. Germline lookup yields CDR1 LGHDT and CDR2 YNNKEL (reference sequence). Trimming stripped 8 bases from V and 6 bases from J, with 14 bases between.

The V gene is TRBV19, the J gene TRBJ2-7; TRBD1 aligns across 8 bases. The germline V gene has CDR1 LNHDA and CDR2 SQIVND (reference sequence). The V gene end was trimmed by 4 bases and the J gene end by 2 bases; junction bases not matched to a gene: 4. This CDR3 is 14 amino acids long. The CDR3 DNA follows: TGTGCCAGTAGTAAGGAGACAGGGGCCTACGAGCAGTACTTC. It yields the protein CASSKETGAYEQYF.

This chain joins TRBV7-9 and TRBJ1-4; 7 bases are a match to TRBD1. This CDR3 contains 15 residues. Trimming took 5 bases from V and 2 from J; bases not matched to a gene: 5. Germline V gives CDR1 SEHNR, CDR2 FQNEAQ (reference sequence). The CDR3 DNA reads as TGTGCCAGCAGCGAAGCACAGGGGACTAATGAAAAACTGTTTTTT. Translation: CASSEAQGTNEKLFF.